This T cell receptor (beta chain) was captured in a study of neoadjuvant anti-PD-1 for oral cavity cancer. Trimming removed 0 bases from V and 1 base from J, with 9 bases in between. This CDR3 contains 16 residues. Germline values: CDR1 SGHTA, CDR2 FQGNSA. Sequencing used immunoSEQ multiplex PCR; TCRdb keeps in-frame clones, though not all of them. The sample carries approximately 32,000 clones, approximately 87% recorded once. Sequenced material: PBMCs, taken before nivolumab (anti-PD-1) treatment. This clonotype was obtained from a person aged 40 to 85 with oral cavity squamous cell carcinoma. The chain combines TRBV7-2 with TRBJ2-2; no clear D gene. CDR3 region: CASSLAAAVNTGELFF. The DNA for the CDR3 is TGTGCCAGCAGCTTAGCTGCGGCAGTGAACACCGGGGAGCTGTTTTTT.